This TCR beta chain was recorded in a study of shared T cell receptors in the human thymus. Here immunoSEQ multiplex PCR was the method, and the copy in TCRdb shows in-frame clones only, minus some. The repertoire holds over 450,000 clones, with 78% as singletons. CDR3 size: 12 residues. The V end was cut by 4 bases, the J end by 1 base, with 4 bases between. Germline-derived CDR1 and CDR2 are SEHNR and FQNEAQ (reference sequence). These records were also assigned to another study, of human thymus T cells. From that study: It was healthy Finnish infants having corrective surgery for congenital heart defects who were the donors. Thymus pieces cut out during corrective heart surgery were the tissue that was used.

The J gene is TRBJ2-5, the V gene TRBV7-9; D remains ambiguous. This receptor was taken from a boy under two years old with a congenital heart defect. The sample taken for sequencing was thymocytes. Written as DNA, the CDR3 is TGTGCCAGCAGCTACAGCCAAGAGACCCAGTACTTC. Amino acids: CASSYSQETQYF.